This TCR beta chain was identified in a study of T cell responses to AZD1222 COVID-19 vaccine. Looking at the study overall: Analysis merged second doses at about 4 or about 12 weeks. Whole-study results and caveats: Reports indicate that nearly half of spike-specific TCRs are directed at unmutated variant regions. Vaccination with two AZD1222 doses was followed by a rise in Spike-specific TCR breadth and depth. Donors skewed white British and female; clonal diversity was possibly underestimated.

A note on this clone: Its specificity is unknown.

CDR3 length equals 13 residues. The junction had 4 bases not matched to a gene; V was cut back by 5 bases and J by 8 bases. Germline values: CDR1 LGHNT, CDR2 FRNRAP. Measured with immunoSEQ multiplex PCR; TCRdb has only the in-frame clones, and not every one. Among 150,000 to 200,000 clones listed, 90% were seen once. The gene calls are TRBV12-5 and TRBJ1-2, with TRBD1 matching 11 bases. Specimen: peripheral blood, collected on day 0 of AZD1222 vaccination. This receptor was identified in an adult in good health. The CDR3 bases are TGTGCTAGTGGTCCCGGACAGGGGGCGGGCTACACCTTC. Protein product: CASGPGQGAGYTF.